These 10 T cell receptor beta chains were all obtained from the same sample, sequenced in a study of blood T cell repertoires in COVID-19. Repertoires were generated with immunoSEQ multiplex PCR, while TCRdb's copy carries only in-frame clones and drops some. The sample gives approximately 400,000 clones, about 80% of which show up once; 1.1% is in the top ten. The sequenced sample was peripheral blood. Every receptor here comes from a human donor with acute or convalescent COVID-19. The donor label of this sample is uncertain.

Note on this clone: At one end the junction does not follow the germline gene, possibly because of a read error. V and J are TRBV2 and TRBJ1-2; D gene unclear. Germline V CDR1 and CDR2: SNHLY, FYNNEI. CDR3 length equals 15 residues. The CDR3 DNA is TGTGCGAGCAGACCTATTGATAGCAACACCTATGGCTACACCTTC. It yields the protein CASRPIDSNTYGYTF.

The rearrangement links TRBV18 to TRBJ2-5; possibly TRBD2 for D (6 bases). CDR1 is KGHSH and CDR2 is LQKENI in the germline V gene. This CDR3 has 13 amino acids. V was cut by 4 bases and J by 4 bases, with 10 bases left in between. The CDR3 protein is CASSLDSGETQYF. The DNA for the CDR3 is TGTGCCAGCTCACTAGATAGCGGAGAGACCCAGTACTTC.

The J gene is TRBJ2-1, the V gene TRBV7-9; possibly TRBD1 for D (6 bases). In germline, CDR1 is SEHNR, CDR2 FQNEAQ (reference sequence). This CDR3 has 17 amino acids. V was pared by 5 bases and J by 6 bases, with 23 bases between. In DNA form, the CDR3 reads TGTGCCAGCAGCCCTTCTTCAGGGGCTAGAGCCGCCAATGAGCAGTTCTTC. It is translated as CASSPSSGARAANEQFF.

The J gene is TRBJ1-3, the V gene TRBV5-6; D ambiguous. CDR1 and CDR2 (germline): SGHDT, YYEEEE. V lost 1 base and J lost 0, with 8 bases in between. This CDR3 contains 15 residues. DNA for the CDR3: TGTGCCAGCAGCTTGTCATCCTACTCTGGAAACACCATATATTTT. This translates into CASSLSSYSGNTIYF. The variable domain in full, completed from reference TRBV5-6 and TRBJ1-3, reads DAGVTQSPTHLIKTRGQQVTLRCSPKSGHDTVSWYQQALGQGPQFIFQYYEEEERQRGNFPDRFSGHQFPNYSSELNVNALLLGDSALYLCASSLSSYSGNTIYFGEGSWLTVV.

This chain connects TRBV6-5 to TRBJ2-2, with D possibly TRBD1 on 6 matching bases. Germline-derived CDR1 and CDR2 are MNHEY and SVGAGI. V was cut by 10 bases and J by 0 bases, with 15 bases left in between. This CDR3 region has 15 residues. DNA of the CDR3: TGTGCCACCACCGGACAGCCCGCGAACACCGGGGAGCTGTTTTTT. Protein: CATTGQPANTGELFF.

The chain combines TRBV28 with TRBJ1-6; D call uncertain. The germline CDR1 and CDR2 sequences are MDHEN and SYDVKM. Trimming removed 3 bases at V and 3 bases at J, with 9 bases between. This CDR3 spans 15 amino acids. DNA of the CDR3: TGTGCCAGCAGTTTCGCGGGAATCTATAATTCACCCCTCCACTTT. Its protein product is CASSFAGIYNSPLHF.

This chain uses TRBV29-1 with TRBJ1-2, with D uncertain. The germline gives CDR1 SQVTM, CDR2 ANQGSEA. V gave up 2 bases and J gave up 5 bases, with 15 bases separating them. The CDR3 is 14 amino acids. CDR3 in amino acids: CSVETPRDGYGYTF. The CDR3 nucleotides are TGCAGCGTTGAAACCCCCCGGGATGGGTATGGCTACACCTTC.

The chain recombines TRBV12-5 with TRBJ2-5; TRBD1 is a possible D gene (5 bases). CDR1 is LGHNT, CDR2 FRNRAP, per germline. This CDR3 is built from 15 residues. Between the trimmed V and J ends, which lost 5 bases and 4 bases, there was a span of 17 bases. The DNA for the CDR3 is TGTGCTAGTGGTCCGGGTCGCAGGGTGGGAGAGACCCAGTACTTC. This encodes CASGPGRRVGETQYF. The full variable domain, completed using reference TRBV12-5 and TRBJ2-5, is DARVTQTPRHKVTEMGQEVTMRCQPILGHNTVFWYRQTMMQGLELLAYFRNRAPLDDSGMPKDRFSAEMPDATLATLKIQPSEPRDSAVYFCASGPGRRVGETQYFGPGTRLLVL.

The chain links TRBV5-1 to TRBJ1-1; tentatively, D is TRBD1 (5 bases). This CDR3 region has 15 residues. CDR1 is SGHRS, CDR2 YFSETQ, per germline. V dropped 2 bases and J dropped 2 bases, with 13 bases sitting between them. The CDR3 protein is CASSFGAGGNTEAFF. The CDR3 bases are TGCGCCAGCAGCTTTGGGGCGGGAGGCAACACTGAAGCTTTCTTT.

This clone has a handful of counts. V is TRBV30 and J is TRBJ1-2; the D gene is possibly TRBD1 (5 bases). This CDR3 is built from 10 residues. V lost 3 bases, J lost 8 bases, and 7 bases lay in between. Germline V gives CDR1 GTSNPN, CDR2 SVGIG (reference sequence). The CDR3 sequence is CAWRKGGYTF. In nucleotides, the CDR3 is TGTGCCTGGAGAAAGGGGGGCTACACCTTC.